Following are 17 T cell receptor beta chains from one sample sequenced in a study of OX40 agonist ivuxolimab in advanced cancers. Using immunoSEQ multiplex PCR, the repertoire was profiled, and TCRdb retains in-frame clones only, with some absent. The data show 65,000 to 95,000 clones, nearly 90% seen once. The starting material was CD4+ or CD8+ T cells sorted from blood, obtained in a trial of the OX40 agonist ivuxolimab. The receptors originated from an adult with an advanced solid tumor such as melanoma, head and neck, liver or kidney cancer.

CDR3 coding DNA: TGCGCCAGCAGCCAAGATTTGGGCTACACCTTC. This translates into CASSQDLGYTF. The chain employs TRBV4-1 and TRBJ1-2; unclear D gene. Germline CDR1 MGHRA, CDR2 YSYEKL. The CDR3 covers 11 residues. V was pared by 0 bases and J by 8 bases, with 4 bases between.

DNA for the CDR3: TGTGCCAGCAGTGAAGAGGTGGGCACTGAAGCTTTCTTT. It specifies CASSEEVGTEAFF. The rearrangement joins TRBV2 to TRBJ1-1; D uncertain. V was cut by 1 base and J by 4 bases, with 7 bases left in between. From germline, CDR1 is SNHLY and CDR2 FYNNEI. The CDR3 totals 13 residues.

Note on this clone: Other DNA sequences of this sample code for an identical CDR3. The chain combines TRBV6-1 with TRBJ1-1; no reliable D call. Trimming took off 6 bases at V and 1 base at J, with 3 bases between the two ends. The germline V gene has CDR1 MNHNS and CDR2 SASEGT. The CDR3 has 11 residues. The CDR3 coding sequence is TGTGCCAGCAGGGCGAACACTGAAGCTTTCTTT. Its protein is CASRANTEAFF.

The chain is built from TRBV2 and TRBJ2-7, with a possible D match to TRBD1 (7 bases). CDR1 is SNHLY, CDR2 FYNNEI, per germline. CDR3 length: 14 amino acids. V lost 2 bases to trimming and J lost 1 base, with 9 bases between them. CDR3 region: CASSEQGGSYEQYF. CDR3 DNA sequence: TGTGCCAGCAGTGAACAGGGGGGTTCCTACGAGCAGTACTTC. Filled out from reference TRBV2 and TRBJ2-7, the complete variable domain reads EPEVTQTPSHQVTQMGQEVILRCVPISNHLYFYWYRQILGQKVEFLVSFYNNEISEKSEIFDDQFSVERPDGSNFTLKIRSTKLEDSAMYFCASSEQGGSYEQYFGPGTRLTVT.

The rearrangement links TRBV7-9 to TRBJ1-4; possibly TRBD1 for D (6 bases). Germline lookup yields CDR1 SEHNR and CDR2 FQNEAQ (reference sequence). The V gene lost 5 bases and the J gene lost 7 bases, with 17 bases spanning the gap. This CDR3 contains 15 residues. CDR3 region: CASSAVGGLGEKLFF. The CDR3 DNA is TGTGCCAGCAGCGCCGTGGGGGGGCTCGGTGAAAAACTGTTTTTT.

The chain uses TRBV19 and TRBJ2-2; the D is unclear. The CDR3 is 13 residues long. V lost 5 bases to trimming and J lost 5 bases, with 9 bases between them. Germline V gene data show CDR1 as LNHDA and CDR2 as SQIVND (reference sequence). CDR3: CASSDHRTGELFF. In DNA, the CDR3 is TGTGCCAGTAGTGACCATCGGACCGGGGAGCTGTTTTTT.

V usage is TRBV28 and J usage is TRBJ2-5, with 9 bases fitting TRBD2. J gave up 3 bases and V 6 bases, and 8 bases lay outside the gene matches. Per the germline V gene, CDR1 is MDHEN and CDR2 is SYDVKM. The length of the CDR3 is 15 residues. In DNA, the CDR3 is TGTGCCAGCAGCGAGACGACTAGCGGTAAAGAGACCCAGTACTTC. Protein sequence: CASSETTSGKETQYF.

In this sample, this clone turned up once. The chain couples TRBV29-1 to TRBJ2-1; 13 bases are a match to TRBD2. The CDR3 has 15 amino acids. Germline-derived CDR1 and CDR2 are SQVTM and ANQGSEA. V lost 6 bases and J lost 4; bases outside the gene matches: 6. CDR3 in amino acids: CSVAKTSGGYNEQFF. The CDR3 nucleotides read TGCAGCGTGGCCAAGACTAGCGGGGGGTACAATGAGCAGTTCTTC.

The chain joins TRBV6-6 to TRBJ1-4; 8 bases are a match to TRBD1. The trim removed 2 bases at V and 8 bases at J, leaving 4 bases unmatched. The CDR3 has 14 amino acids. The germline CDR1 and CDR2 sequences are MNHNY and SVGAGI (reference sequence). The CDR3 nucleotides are TGTGCCAGCAGTTACGGACAGGGTGGGGAAAAACTGTTTTTT. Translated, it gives CASSYGQGGEKLFF.

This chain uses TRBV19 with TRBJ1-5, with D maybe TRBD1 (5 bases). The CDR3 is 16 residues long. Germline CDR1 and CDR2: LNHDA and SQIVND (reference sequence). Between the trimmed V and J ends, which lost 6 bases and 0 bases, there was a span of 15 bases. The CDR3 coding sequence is TGTGCCAGTAGCCCCCGGGACGGTTATAGCAATCAGCCCCAGCATTTT. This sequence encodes CASSPRDGYSNQPQHF.

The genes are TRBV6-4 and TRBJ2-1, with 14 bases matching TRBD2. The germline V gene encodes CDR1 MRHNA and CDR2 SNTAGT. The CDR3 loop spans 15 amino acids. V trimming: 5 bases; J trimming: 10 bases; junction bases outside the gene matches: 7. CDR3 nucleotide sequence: TGTGCCAGCAGTCGACTAGCGGGAGGGCTAAGGGAGCAGTTCTTC. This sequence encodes CASSRLAGGLREQFF.

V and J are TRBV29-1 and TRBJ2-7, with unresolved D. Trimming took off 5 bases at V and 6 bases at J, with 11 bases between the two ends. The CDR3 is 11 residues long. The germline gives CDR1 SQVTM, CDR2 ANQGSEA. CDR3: CSVTGLSEQYF. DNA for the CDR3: TGCAGCGTTACCGGGTTATCCGAGCAGTACTTC.

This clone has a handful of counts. CDR3 loop: CATSRDKGRRDQPQHF. The CDR3 bases are TGTGCCACCAGCAGAGATAAGGGGAGGCGGGATCAGCCCCAGCATTTT. This sequence joins TRBV15 and TRBJ1-5; D perhaps matches TRBD1 (5 bases). Germline loops: CDR1 LNHNV, CDR2 YYDKDF (reference sequence). V was trimmed by 0 bases and J by 5 bases, leaving 14 bases between them. The CDR3 is made up of 16 amino acids.

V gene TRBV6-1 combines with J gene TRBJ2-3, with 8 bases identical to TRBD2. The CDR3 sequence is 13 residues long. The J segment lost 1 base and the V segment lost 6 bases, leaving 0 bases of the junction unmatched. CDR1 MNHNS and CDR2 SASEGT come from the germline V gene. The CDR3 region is CASRTSGTDTQYF. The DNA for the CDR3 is TGTGCCAGCAGGACTAGCGGCACAGATACGCAGTATTTT.

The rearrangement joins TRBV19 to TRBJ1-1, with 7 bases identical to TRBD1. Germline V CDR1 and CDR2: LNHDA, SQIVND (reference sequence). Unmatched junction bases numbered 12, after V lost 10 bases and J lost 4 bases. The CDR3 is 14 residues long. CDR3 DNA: TGTGCCACCGGGACCCACAGGGGTACCACTGAAGCTTTCTTT. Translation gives CATGTHRGTTEAFF.

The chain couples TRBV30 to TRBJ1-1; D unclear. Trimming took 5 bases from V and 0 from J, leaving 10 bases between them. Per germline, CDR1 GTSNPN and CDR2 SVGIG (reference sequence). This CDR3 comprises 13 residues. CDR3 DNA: TGTGCCTGGGAACCGGGCTTGAACACTGAAGCTTTCTTT. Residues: CAWEPGLNTEAFF. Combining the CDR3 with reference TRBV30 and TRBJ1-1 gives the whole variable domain SQTIHQWPATLVQPVGSPLSLECTVEGTSNPNLYWYRQAAGRGLQLLFYSVGIGQISSEVPQNLSASRPQDRQFILSSKKLLLSDSGFYLCAWEPGLNTEAFFGQGTRLTVV.

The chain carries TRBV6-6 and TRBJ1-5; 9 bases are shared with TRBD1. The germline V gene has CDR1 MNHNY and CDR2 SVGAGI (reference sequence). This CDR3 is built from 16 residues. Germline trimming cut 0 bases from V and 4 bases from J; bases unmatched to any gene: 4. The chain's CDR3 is CASSYSGQGTNQPQHF. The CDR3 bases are TGTGCCAGCAGTTACTCGGGACAGGGAACAAATCAGCCCCAGCATTTT.